The clone carrying this T cell receptor beta chain came up a few times. As yet, its antigen is unknown. This record comes from a study of CD8 T cells in ankylosing spondylitis. This CDR3 is built from 16 residues. After removal of 5 bases from V and 3 bases from J, the junction contained 11 bases not matched to a gene. The germline CDR1 and CDR2 sequences are LGHNA and YNFKEQ. Quantitative barcoded 5'-RACE was used to prepare TCR beta libraries. TCRdb reanalysed the 5' RACE reads using MiXCR and keeps one entry per CDR3 protein. This table has more than 650,000 distinct CDR3 sequences, approximately 10% appearing once. Study observations and caveats: Characteristic, it appeared, of ankylosing spondylitis blood was a TCR beta motif of eight highly homologous variants. Disease-linked clones, CD8+, were relatively rare in peripheral blood.

The TCR originated in a male donor with ankylosing spondylitis. This chain connects TRBV4-2 to TRBJ1-2; 8 bases align to TRBD1. Sample: blood, either unsorted or a sorted T cell fraction (not recorded which). The CDR3 region is CASSEFWTGSDYGYTF. CDR3 coding DNA: TGTGCCAGCAGCGAATTCTGGACAGGGTCGGACTATGGCTACACCTTC.